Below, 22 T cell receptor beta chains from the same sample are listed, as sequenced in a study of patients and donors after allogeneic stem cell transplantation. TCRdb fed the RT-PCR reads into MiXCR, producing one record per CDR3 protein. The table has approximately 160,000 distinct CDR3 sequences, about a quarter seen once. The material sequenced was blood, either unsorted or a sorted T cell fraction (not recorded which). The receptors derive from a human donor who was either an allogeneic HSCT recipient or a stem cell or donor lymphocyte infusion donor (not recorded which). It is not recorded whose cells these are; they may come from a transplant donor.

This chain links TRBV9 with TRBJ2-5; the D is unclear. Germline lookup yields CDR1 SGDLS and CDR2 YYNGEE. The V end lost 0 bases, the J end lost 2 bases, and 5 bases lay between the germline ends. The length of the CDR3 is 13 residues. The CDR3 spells CASSVGTQETQYF. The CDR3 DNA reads TGTGCCAGCAGCGTAGGGACGCAAGAGACCCAGTACTTC.

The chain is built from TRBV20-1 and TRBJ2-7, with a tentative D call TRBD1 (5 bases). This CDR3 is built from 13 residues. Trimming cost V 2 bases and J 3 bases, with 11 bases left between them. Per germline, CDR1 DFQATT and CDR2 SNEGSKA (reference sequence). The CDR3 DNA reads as TGCAGTGCTAGAAGAGACAGTAACTACGAGCAGTACTTC. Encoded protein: CSARRDSNYEQYF.

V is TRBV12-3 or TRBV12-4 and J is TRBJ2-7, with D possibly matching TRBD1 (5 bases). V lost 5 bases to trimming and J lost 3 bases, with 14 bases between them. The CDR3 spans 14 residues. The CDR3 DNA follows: TGTGCCAGCAGTCCAGACAGTTTCTTCTACGAGCAGTACTTC. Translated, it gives CASSPDSFFYEQYF.

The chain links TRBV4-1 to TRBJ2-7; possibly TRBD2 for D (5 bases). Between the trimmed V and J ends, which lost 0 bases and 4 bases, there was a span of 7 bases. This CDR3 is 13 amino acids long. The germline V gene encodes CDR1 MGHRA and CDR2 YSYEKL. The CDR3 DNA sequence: TGCGCCAGCAGCCAAGAGCGAGGGTACGAGCAGTACTTC. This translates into CASSQERGYEQYF.

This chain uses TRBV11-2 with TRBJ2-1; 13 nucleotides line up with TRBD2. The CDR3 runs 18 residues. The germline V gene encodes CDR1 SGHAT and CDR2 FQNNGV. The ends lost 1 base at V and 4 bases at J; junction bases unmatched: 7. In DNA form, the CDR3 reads TGTGCCAGCAGCTTAGTTATTTTGACTAGCGGGAGGTACAATGAGCAGTTCTTC. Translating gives CASSLVILTSGRYNEQFF.

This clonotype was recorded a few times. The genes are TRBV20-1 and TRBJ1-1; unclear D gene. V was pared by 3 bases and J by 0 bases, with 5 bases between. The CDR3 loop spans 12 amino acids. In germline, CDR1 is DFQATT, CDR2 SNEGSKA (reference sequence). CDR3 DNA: TGCAGTGCTAGGAACGTGAACACTGAAGCTTTCTTT. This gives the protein CSARNVNTEAFF.

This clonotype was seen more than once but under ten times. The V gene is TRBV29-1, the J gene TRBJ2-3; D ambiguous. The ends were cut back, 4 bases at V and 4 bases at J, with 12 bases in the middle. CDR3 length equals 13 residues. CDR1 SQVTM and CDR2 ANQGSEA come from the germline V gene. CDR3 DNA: TGCAGCGTTGGGTCCAGGTTAGCAGATACGCAGTATTTT. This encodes CSVGSRLADTQYF.

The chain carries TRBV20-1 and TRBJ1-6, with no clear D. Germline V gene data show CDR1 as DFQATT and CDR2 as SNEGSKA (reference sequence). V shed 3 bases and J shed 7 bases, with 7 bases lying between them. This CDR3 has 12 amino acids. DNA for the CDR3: TGCAGTGCTAGTTTCAGGAATTCACCCCTCCACTTT. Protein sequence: CSASFRNSPLHF.

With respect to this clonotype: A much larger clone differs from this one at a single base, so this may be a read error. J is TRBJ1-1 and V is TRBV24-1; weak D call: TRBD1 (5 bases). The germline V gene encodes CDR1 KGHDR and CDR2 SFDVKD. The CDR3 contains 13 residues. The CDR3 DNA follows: TGTGCCGCCAGTGAATCCGGGACGCCGGAAGCTTTCTTT. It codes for CAASESGTPEAFF.

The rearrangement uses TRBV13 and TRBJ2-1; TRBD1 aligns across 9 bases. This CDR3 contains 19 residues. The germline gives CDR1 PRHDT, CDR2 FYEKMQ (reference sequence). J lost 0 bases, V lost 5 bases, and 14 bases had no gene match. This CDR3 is CASSAVPGQGTSSYNEQFF. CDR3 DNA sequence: TGTGCCAGCAGCGCCGTCCCGGGACAGGGCACGAGCTCCTACAATGAGCAGTTCTTC. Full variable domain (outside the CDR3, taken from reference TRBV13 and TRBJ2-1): AAGVIQSPRHLIKEKRETATLKCYPIPRHDTVYWYQQGPGQDPQFLISFYEKMQSDKGSIPDRFSAQQFSDYHSELNMSSLELGDSALYFCASSAVPGQGTSSYNEQFFGPGTRLTVL.

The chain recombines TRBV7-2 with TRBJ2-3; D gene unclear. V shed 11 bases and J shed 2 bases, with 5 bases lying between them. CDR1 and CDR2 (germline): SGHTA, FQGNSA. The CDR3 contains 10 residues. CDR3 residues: CARDTDTQYF. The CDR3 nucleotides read TGTGCCCGCGACACAGATACGCAGTATTTT.

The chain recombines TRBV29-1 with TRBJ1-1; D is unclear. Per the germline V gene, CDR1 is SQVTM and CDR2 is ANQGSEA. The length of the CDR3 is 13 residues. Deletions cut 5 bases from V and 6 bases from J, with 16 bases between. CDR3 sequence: CSVYNLELAEAFF. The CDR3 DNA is TGCAGCGTTTATAATTTGGAGTTAGCTGAAGCTTTCTTT.

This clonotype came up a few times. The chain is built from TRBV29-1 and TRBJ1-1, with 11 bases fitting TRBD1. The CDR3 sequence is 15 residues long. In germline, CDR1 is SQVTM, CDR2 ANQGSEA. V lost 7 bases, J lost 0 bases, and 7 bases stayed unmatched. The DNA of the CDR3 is TGCAGCGCCCCGGGACAGGGGGAGATGAACACTGAAGCTTTCTTT. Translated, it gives CSAPGQGEMNTEAFF.

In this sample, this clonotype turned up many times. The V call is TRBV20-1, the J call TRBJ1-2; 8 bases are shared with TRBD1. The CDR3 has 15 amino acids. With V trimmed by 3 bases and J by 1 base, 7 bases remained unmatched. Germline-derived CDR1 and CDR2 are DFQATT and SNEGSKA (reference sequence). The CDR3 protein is CSARPGQGLNYGYTF. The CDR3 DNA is TGCAGTGCTAGGCCCGGACAGGGACTTAACTATGGCTACACCTTC.

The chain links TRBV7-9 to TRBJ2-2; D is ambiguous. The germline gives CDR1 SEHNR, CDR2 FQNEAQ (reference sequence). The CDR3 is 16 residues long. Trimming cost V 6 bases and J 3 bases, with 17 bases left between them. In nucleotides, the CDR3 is TGTGCCAGCAGGCCCGATCCGGTAAAGGACACCGGGGAGCTGTTTTTT. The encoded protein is CASRPDPVKDTGELFF.

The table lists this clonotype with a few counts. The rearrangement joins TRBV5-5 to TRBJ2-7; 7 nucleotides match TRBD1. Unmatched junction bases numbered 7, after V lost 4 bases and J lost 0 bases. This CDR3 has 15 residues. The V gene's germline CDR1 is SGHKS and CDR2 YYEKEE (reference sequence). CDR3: CASSNPGQLSYEQYF. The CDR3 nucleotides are TGTGCCAGCAGCAACCCGGGACAGCTCTCCTACGAGCAGTACTTC.

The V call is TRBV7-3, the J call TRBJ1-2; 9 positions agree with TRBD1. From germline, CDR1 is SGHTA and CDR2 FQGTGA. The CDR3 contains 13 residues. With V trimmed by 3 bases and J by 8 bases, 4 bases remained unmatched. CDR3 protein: CASSLGTGKGYTF. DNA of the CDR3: TGTGCCAGCAGCTTGGGGACAGGGAAAGGCTACACCTTC.

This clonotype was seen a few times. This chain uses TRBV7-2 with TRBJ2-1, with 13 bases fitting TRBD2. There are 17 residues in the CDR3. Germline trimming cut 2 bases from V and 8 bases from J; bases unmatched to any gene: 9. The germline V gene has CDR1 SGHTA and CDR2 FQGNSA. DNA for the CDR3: TGTGCCAGCAGCTTATCCCGGACTAGCGGGAGTAGGTATGAGCAGTTCTTC. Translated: CASSLSRTSGSRYEQFF.

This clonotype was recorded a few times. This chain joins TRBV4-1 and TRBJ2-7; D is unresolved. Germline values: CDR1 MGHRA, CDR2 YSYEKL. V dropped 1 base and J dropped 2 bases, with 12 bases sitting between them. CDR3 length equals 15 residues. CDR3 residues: CASSQVSLVAYEQYF. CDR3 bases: TGCGCCAGCAGCCAAGTAAGTCTAGTGGCCTACGAGCAGTACTTC.

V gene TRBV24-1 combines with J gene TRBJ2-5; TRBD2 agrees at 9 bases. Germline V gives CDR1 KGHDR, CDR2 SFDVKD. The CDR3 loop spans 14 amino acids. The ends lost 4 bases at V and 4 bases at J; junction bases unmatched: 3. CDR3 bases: TGTGCCACCAGTGACATACTAGCGGGAGAGACCCAGTACTTC. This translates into CATSDILAGETQYF.

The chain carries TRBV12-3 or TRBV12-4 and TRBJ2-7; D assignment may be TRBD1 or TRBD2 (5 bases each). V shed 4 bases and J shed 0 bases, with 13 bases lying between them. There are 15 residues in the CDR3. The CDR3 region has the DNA TGTGCCAGCAGTTACGTCCCGGGGCTCTCCTACGAGCAGTACTTC. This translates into CASSYVPGLSYEQYF.

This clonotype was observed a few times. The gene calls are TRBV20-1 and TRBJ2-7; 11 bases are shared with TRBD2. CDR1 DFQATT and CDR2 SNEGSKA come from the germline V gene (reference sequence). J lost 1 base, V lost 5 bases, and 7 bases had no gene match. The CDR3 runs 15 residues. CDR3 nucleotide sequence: TGCAGTGCTTCGCGGGGGACTAGCGGTTCCTACGAGCAGTACTTC. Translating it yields CSASRGTSGSYEQYF.